The 17 T cell receptor beta chains below all came from one sample that was sequenced in a study of T cell repertoires in ileal Crohn's disease. Profiled with immunoSEQ multiplex PCR; TCRdb holds only in-frame clones, not every one. The sample yields approximately 4,500 clones, nearly 75% seen once. The material sequenced was ileal tissue. The receptors derive from an adult with Crohn's disease.

Relative to its sample, this clone is large. CDR3 protein: CASSTGGYGYTF. CDR3 nucleotide sequence: TGTGCCAGTTCGACAGGAGGATATGGCTACACCTTC. The gene calls are TRBV25-1 and TRBJ1-2; tentatively, D is TRBD1 (6 bases). The CDR3 has 12 residues. The germline V gene has CDR1 MGHDK and CDR2 SYGVNS. V dropped 9 bases and J dropped 5 bases, with 13 bases sitting between them.

This clone is a singleton in its sample. In DNA form, the CDR3 reads TGTGCCAGCGGTCAAACAGATTTGGAGTACTTC. Amino acid sequence: CASGQTDLEYF. The rearrangement links TRBV6-6 to TRBJ2-5, with D unresolved. V shed 8 bases and J shed 12 bases, with 16 bases lying between them. The germline gives CDR1 MNHNY, CDR2 SVGAGI (reference sequence). The CDR3 covers 11 residues.

This clone was observed once. The chain combines TRBV19 with TRBJ1-2, with 7 bases aligning to TRBD1. Germline-derived CDR1 and CDR2 are LNHDA and SQIVND (reference sequence). J was trimmed by 4 bases and V by 7 bases; bases with no gene match: 6. This CDR3 has 13 residues. The CDR3 DNA is TGTGCCAGTACTCCAGGGGGACCCTATGGCTACACCTTC. It encodes CASTPGGPYGYTF.

This chain joins TRBV7-9 and TRBJ1-4; no reliable D call. Germline lookup yields CDR1 SEHNR and CDR2 FQNEAQ (reference sequence). The CDR3 totals 15 residues. Trimming removed 3 bases at V and 8 bases at J, with 16 bases between. CDR3 DNA sequence: TGTGCCAGCAGCTTCTCGGGAAAAGTGGGGGAAAAACTGTTTTTT. It codes for CASSFSGKVGEKLFF.

The chain uses TRBV10-2 and TRBJ2-3; D might be TRBD2 (5 bases). Germline CDR1 WSHSY, CDR2 SAAADI. Trimming left V 6 bases short and J 5 bases short, with 15 bases between. The CDR3 length is 14 residues. The CDR3 region is CASRASLGGDTQYF. Written as DNA, the CDR3 is TGCGCCAGCAGAGCCAGCCTAGGAGGAGATACGCAGTATTTT.

The chain combines TRBV28 with TRBJ1-2, with TRBD1 matching 8 bases. The CDR3 consists of 14 residues. The J segment lost 7 bases and the V segment lost 6 bases, leaving 10 bases of the junction unmatched. CDR1 and CDR2 (germline): MDHEN, SYDVKM. The CDR3 DNA is TGTGCCAGCAGCGGGGACAGGAGGTCATCTGGCTACACCTTC. It specifies CASSGDRRSSGYTF.

The rearrangement joins TRBV4-1 to TRBJ2-1, with D perhaps TRBD2 (5 bases). The CDR3 is 15 residues long. Germline-derived CDR1 and CDR2 are MGHRA and YSYEKL. V was clipped by 5 bases and J by 2 bases, with 13 bases between them. The CDR3 protein is CASSLEGVTYNEQFF. The DNA of the CDR3 is TGCGCCAGCAGCTTAGAGGGAGTGACCTACAATGAGCAGTTCTTC.

The J gene is TRBJ2-3, the V gene TRBV6-4; TRBD1 might be the D (5 bases). V was cut by 4 bases and J by 0 bases, with 11 bases left in between. In germline, CDR1 is MRHNA, CDR2 SNTAGT. The CDR3 is 15 amino acids. The CDR3 spells CASSVQGESTDTQYF. CDR3 nucleotides: TGTGCCAGCAGTGTTCAGGGCGAGAGCACAGATACGCAGTATTTT.

This clone was seen only once. This chain connects TRBV30 to TRBJ2-5; 9 bases are shared with TRBD2. The CDR3 length is 20 residues. V was clipped by 0 bases and J by 4 bases; unmatched bases: 21. Germline V gene sequence: CDR1 GTSNPN, CDR2 SVGIG (reference sequence). The CDR3, as DNA: TGTGCCTGGAGTGTAAGGTTCTCTGCGCGGGGGGGATGGCTTAGAGAGACCCAGTACTTC. Translation gives CAWSVRFSARGGWLRETQYF.

This chain uses TRBV7-2 with TRBJ1-4; no definite D call. The CDR3 is 15 amino acids. Germline V gives CDR1 SGHTA, CDR2 FQGNSA. Trimming took 4 bases from V and 2 from J, leaving 11 bases between them. CDR3 nucleotide sequence: TGTGCCAGCAGCTCGACGACGGGTACTAATGAAAAACTGTTTTTT. Its protein is CASSSTTGTNEKLFF.

This chain joins TRBV2 and TRBJ1-1; 10 bases line up with TRBD1. The CDR3 has 13 amino acids. In germline, CDR1 is SNHLY, CDR2 FYNNEI. J gave up 6 bases and V 7 bases, and 5 bases lay outside the gene matches. CDR3 in DNA: TGTGCCAGCAAAGGGACAGGGGTCCCTGAAGCTTTCTTT. Amino acid sequence: CASKGTGVPEAFF.

The CDR3 coding sequence is TGCGCCAGCAGCCAGGACTCGGTTCGAGACAGGGGGAATGAAGCTTTCTTT. Amino acids: CASSQDSVRDRGNEAFF. The V gene is TRBV4-1, the J gene TRBJ1-1, with TRBD1 identical over 9 bases. This CDR3 has 17 residues. Germline loops: CDR1 MGHRA, CDR2 YSYEKL. Trimming took 3 bases from V and 7 from J; bases not matched to a gene: 15.

This chain connects TRBV4-1 to TRBJ2-3; D perhaps matches TRBD2 (6 bases). This CDR3 contains 15 residues. Germline assignment: CDR1 MGHRA and CDR2 YSYEKL. V was pared by 2 bases and J by 3 bases, with 12 bases between. The CDR3 region is CASSQQGGGTDTQYF. In DNA, the CDR3 is TGCGCCAGCAGCCAACAGGGAGGAGGGACAGATACGCAGTATTTT.

The genes are TRBV19 and TRBJ2-1; 9 nucleotides match TRBD1. Trimming at V came to 3 bases and at J to 8 bases, leaving 2 bases not matched to a gene. CDR1 and CDR2 (germline): LNHDA, SQIVND (reference sequence). The CDR3 is 13 residues long. The CDR3 DNA follows: TGTGCCAGTAGTATCGGACAGGGGTATGAGCAGTTCTTC. Amino acids: CASSIGQGYEQFF.

The chain recombines TRBV5-1 with TRBJ1-3, with TRBD1 identical over 9 bases. J was trimmed by 11 bases and V by 3 bases; bases with no gene match: 6. Germline values: CDR1 SGHRS, CDR2 YFSETQ. CDR3 length: 13 residues. The CDR3 nucleotides read TGCGCCAGCAGCTCGGACAGGGGTCGGTCCATATATTTT. Encoded protein: CASSSDRGRSIYF.

In DNA, the CDR3 is TGCGCCAGCAGCTTGGACGCAGGGGGTCAAGGGGAGCAGTACTTC. The encoded protein is CASSLDAGGQGEQYF. The chain employs TRBV5-1 and TRBJ2-7; 7 bases line up with TRBD1. The CDR3 covers 15 residues. Germline V gene lookup returns CDR1 SGHRS and CDR2 YFSETQ. Trimming at V came to 0 bases and at J to 7 bases, leaving 10 bases not matched to a gene.

Remarks on this clone: Mismatch with germline at one junction end may stem from a read error. This chain connects TRBV7-2 to TRBJ1-1; TRBD1 matches 7 bases. Looked up from germline, CDR1 is SGHTA and CDR2 is FQGNSA. The length of the CDR3 is 16 residues. CDR3 DNA sequence: TGTGCCAGCACCTTAGGAATTTCAGGGGGGAACACTGAAGCTTTCTTT. This codes for CASTLGISGGNTEAFF. The full variable domain, completed using reference TRBV7-2 and TRBJ1-1, is GAGVSQSPSNKVTEKGKDVELRCDPISGHTALYWYRQSLGQGLEFLIYFQGNSAPDKSGLPSDRFSAERTGGSVSTLTIQRTQQEDSAVYLCASTLGISGGNTEAFFGQGTRLTVV.